This TCR delta chain was recovered during a study of gamma-delta chains in newborns, infants, children. Study information: Polyclonal expansion of innate γδ T cells after birth follows microbial exposure.

V trimming: 1 base; J trimming: 0 bases; junction bases outside the gene matches: 10. The CDR3 is 21 residues long. Looked up from germline, CDR1 is GEAIGNYY and CDR2 is EKD. This clone was seen more than once but under ten times. The same CDR3 is also encoded by other DNA sequences in this sample. TCRdb redid the clone calls on the reads with CATT. The profile shows about 5,200 delta-chain clones, about 3% of them singletons. The V and J genes are TRDV2 and TRDJ3, with 11 bases identical to TRDD3. The sequence derives from a child who was a newborn, infant or young child, either healthy, febrile or measles-vaccinated (not recorded which). Material: blood. The CDR3, as DNA: TGTGCCTGTGACACTGTGATGGGGGATACGCCGAGCTCCTGGGACACCCGACAGATGTTTTTC. It is translated as CACDTVMGDTPSSWDTRQMFF.